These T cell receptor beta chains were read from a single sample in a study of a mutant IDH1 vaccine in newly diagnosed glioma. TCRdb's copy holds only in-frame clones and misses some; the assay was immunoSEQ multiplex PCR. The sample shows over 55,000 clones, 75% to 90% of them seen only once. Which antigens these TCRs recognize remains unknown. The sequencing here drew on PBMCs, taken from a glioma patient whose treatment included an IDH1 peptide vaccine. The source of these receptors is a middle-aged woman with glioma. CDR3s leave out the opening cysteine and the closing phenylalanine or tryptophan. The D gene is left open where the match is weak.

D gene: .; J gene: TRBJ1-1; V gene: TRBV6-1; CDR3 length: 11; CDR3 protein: ATRGQQNTEAF
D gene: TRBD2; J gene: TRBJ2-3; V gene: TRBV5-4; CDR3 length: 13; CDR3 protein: ASSLEAGGTDTQY
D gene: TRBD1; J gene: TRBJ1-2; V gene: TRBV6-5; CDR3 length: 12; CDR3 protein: ASRPPGQRGGYT
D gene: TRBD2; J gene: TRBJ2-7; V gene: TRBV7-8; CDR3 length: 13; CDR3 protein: ASSLQILARGQQY
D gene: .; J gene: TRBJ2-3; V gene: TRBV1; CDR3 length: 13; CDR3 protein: TSSSSGGSTDTQY
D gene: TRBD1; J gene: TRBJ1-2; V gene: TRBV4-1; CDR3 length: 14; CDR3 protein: ASSRDIQGANYGYT
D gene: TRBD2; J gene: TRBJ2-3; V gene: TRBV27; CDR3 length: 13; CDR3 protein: ASATSGASTDTQY
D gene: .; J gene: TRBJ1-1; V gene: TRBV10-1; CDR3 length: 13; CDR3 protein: ASSEYRRTNTEAF
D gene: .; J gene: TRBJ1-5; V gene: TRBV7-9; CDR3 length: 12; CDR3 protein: ASSSDRGNQPQH
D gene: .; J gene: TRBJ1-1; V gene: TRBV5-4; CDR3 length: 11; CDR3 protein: ASSQTGRWEAF
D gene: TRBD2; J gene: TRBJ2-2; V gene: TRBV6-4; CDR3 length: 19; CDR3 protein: ASSDPGTSGRGNLNTGELF
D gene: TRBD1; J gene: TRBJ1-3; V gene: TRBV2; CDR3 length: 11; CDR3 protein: ASRGDRGYTIY
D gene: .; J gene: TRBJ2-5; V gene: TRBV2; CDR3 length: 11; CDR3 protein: ASSARRGETQY
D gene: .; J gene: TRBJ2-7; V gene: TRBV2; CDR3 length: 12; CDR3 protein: ATSPRGTYYEQY
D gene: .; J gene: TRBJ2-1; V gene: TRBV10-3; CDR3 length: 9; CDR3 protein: AISRGNEQF
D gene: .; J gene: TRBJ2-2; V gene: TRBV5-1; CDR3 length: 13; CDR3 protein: ASSLGGLNTGELF
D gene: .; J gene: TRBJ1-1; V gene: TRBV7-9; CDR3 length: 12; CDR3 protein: ASSIREGGTEAF
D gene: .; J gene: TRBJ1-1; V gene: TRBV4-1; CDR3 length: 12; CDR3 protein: ASSQAAGRSEAF
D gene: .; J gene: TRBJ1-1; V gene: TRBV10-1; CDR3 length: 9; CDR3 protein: AILQGAEAF
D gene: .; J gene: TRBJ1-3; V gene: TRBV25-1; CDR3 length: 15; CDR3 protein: ASSGLLGTDSGNTIY
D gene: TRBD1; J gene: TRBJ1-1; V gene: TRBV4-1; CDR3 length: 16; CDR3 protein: ASSQSAGQGAFATEAF
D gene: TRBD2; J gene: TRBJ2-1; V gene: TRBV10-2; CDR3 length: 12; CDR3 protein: ASSGLAGANEQF
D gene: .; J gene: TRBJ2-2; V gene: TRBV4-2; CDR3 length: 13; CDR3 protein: ASSQGQGEAGELF
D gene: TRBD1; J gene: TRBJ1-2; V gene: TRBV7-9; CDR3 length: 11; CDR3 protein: ASSLRTGDGYT
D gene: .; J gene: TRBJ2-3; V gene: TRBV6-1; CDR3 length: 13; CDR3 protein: ASSEGFVGTDTQY
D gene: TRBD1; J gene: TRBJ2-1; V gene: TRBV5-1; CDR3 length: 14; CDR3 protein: ASSLEGAPVYNEQF
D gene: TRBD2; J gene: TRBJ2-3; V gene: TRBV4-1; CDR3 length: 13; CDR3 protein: ASSLTGGPVDTQY
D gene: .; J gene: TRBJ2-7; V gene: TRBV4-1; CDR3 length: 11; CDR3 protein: ASSRRGEYEQY
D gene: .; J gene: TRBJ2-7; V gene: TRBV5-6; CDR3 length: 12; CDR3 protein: ASSTTGPLYEQY
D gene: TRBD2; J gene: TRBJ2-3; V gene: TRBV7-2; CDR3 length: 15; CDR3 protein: ASSQSSGGAGLDTQY
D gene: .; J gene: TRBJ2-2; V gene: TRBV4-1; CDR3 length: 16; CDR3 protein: ASSQGHSWGQDTGELF
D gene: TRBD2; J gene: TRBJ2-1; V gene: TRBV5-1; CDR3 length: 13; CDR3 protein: ASSLGLAGINEQF
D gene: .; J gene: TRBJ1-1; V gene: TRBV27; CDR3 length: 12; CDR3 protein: ASSFRDTNTEAF
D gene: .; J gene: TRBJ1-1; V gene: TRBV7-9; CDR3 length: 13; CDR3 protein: ASSLRPTANTEAF
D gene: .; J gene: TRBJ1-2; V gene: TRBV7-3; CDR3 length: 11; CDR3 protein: ASSPGPNYGYT
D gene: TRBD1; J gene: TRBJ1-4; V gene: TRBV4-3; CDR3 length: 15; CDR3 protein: ASSQGPGQSTNEKLF
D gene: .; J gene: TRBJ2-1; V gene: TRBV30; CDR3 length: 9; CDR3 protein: AWSGSNEQF
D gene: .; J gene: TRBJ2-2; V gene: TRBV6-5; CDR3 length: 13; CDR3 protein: ASSYGTPNTGELF
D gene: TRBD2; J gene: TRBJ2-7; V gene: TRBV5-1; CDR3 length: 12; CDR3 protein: ASSLVTSLYEQY
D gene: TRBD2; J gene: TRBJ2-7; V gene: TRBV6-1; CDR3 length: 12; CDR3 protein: ASSEAGGRGEQY